This T cell receptor beta chain was found in a study of CD8+ T cells in alopecia areata. Treatment reported: oral pan-JAK inhibitor, 5-10 mg twice daily. Once RNA had been extracted, it was reverse transcribed into cDNA to act as the sequencing template. TCRdb keeps only in-frame clones here, not all; method: immunoSEQ multiplex PCR. The sample lists some 190,000 clones, 51% occurring once. Here the sequenced sample was CD8+ T cells sorted from blood, taken around week 54, from a patient treated with tofacitinib. This TCR derives from a human donor with alopecia areata.

CDR3 loop: CASRRDGEQFF. Here the CDR3 DNA reads TGTGCCAGCAGACGGGACGGAGAGCAGTTCTTC. This chain links TRBV6-5 with TRBJ2-1; either TRBD1 or TRBD2 may supply D (5 bases each). Trimming left V 6 bases short and J 10 bases short, with 10 bases between. Germline-derived CDR1 and CDR2 are MNHEY and SVGAGI. This CDR3 spans 11 amino acids.